Here is one TCR beta chain with its context. Its cognate antigen is unknown. The data were taken from a study of CD4 T cells in relation to SARS-CoV-2 and coronaviruses. This table comes from immunoSEQ multiplex PCR, and its TCRdb copy is limited to in-frame clones, with some not included. The sample lists more than 15,000 clones, 70% to 80% seen once, with about 21% in the top ten. CD4+ T cells from unexposed donors were obtained before the COVID-19 pandemic (2011-2018). CD4+ T cells were isolated from the cells after about nine days of culture. As cell numbers allowed, unexposed-donor CD4+ T cells faced SARS-CoV-2 S/N and four cold-coronavirus spikes. V dropped 10 bases and J dropped 6 bases, with 17 bases sitting between them. CDR1 and CDR2 (germline): SGHDT, YYEEEE. The length of the CDR3 is 12 residues.

The rearrangement uses TRBV5-6 and TRBJ2-7; D ambiguous. This TCR was sampled from a human donor in good health. Material: CD4+ T cells from PBMCs, cultured in vitro. The CDR3 region is CASEGSPGEQYF. The CDR3 nucleotides are TGTGCCTCAGAAGGCAGTCCGGGCGAGCAGTACTTC.